This TCR beta chain is from a study of cytotoxic CD8 clonotypes in ibrutinib-treated CLL. TCRdb keeps only in-frame clones here, not all; method: immunoSEQ multiplex PCR. The repertoire holds 150,000 to 250,000 clones, with about 72% as singletons. CDR1 and CDR2 (germline): SGDLS, YYNGEE. The CDR3 has 15 residues. V was clipped by 0 bases and J by 4 bases; unmatched bases: 1. The material sequenced was PBMCs, taken after 24 months of ibrutinib treatment. The TCR was taken from a human donor with chronic lymphocytic leukemia. This rearrangement joins TRBV9 to TRBJ2-1; 10 bases align to TRBD2. Here the CDR3 DNA reads TGTGCCAGCAGCGTAGGACTAGCGGGTTACAATGAGCAGTTCTTC. It specifies CASSVGLAGYNEQFF.